The clone carrying this TCR beta chain has a handful of counts. Its antigen is not identified. The data were obtained in a study of T cells in Graves' hyperthyroidism and ophthalmopathy. General study results and limits: Also found in blood were most expanded thyroid clonotypes above 0.001. Ophthalmopathy, as predicted by the model, came a median 6.5 months after the prediction.

RNA transcripts yielded amplified TCR beta CDR3 regions. The HTBI primer set drove a first-round RT-PCR of the TCR CDR3. A single record per CDR3 protein comes from TCRdb applying MiXCR to the multiplex PCR reads. The data contain some 690,000 distinct CDR3 sequences, 15% to 20% of them singletons. V was pared by 4 bases and J by 7 bases, with 13 bases of the junction left unmatched. Germline loops: CDR1 SGHKS, CDR2 YYEKEE (reference sequence). The CDR3 sequence is 17 residues long. Patients having uncontrolled infection, another autoimmune disease, pregnancy or lactation were not included. Fresh peripheral blood, approximately 10 ml, yielded the PBMCs.

This TCR came from a man aged 50-59 years with Graves' hyperthyroidism. The rearrangement uses TRBV5-5 and TRBJ1-4; TRBD1 aligns across 10 bases. Specimen: blood. The CDR3 loop is CASSPGIATGGSEKLFF. The DNA of the CDR3 is TGTGCCAGCAGCCCGGGAATTGCGACAGGGGGCTCTGAAAAACTGTTTTTT.